The 16 T cell receptor beta chains presented below share a single source sample, sequenced in a study of shared clonotypes between healthy human individuals. Using immunoSEQ multiplex PCR, the repertoire was profiled, and TCRdb retains in-frame clones only, with some absent. This sample has 450,000 to 650,000 clones; roughly 72% occur once, and the top ten carry 9.5% to 15%. Sequenced input: PBMCs. The source is a woman aged 40 to 50 in good health. Some clones in this sample may be carry-over from other donors' samples.

The chain carries TRBV28 and TRBJ1-5, with D possibly TRBD1 on 6 matching bases. The CDR3 is 15 amino acids. Germline-derived CDR1 and CDR2 are MDHEN and SYDVKM. Trimming removed 7 bases from V and 0 bases from J, with 13 bases in between. The CDR3 nucleotides read TGTGCCAGCACCCGGACAGCGTCTAGCAATCAGCCCCAGCATTTT. Protein sequence: CASTRTASSNQPQHF.

The V call is TRBV7-8, the J call TRBJ2-1; maybe TRBD2 (5 bases). Germline assignment: CDR1 SGHVS and CDR2 FQNEAQ. This CDR3 is 15 amino acids long. Trimming took off 5 bases at V and 6 bases at J, with 17 bases between the two ends. CDR3 sequence reads: CASSRSGLPSNEQFF. The CDR3 nucleotides read TGTGCCAGCAGCCGGAGCGGTCTGCCCTCCAATGAGCAGTTCTTC.

This chain's CDR3 is CASSESASRGTQYF. The CDR3 region has the DNA TGTGCCAGCAGTGAATCGGCTAGTCGGGGGACCCAGTACTTC. The chain joins TRBV6-1 to TRBJ2-5; D perhaps matches TRBD2 (5 bases). CDR3 length: 14 residues. From germline, CDR1 is MNHNS and CDR2 SASEGT. Trimming pared 2 bases from V and 7 bases from J, leaving 14 bases between.

The rearrangement uses TRBV27 and TRBJ2-7, with unresolved D. Trimming removed 2 bases from V and 0 bases from J, with 8 bases in between. CDR3 length: 14 amino acids. The germline CDR1 and CDR2 sequences are MNHEY and SMNVEV (reference sequence). In DNA form, the CDR3 reads TGTGCCAGCAGTTTAACAGCTAGCTCCTACGAGCAGTACTTC. Translation: CASSLTASSYEQYF.

On this clone itself: A much larger clone differs by one base, so this may be a read error. The chain couples TRBV4-1 to TRBJ1-5; D unresolved. The germline V gene has CDR1 MGHRA and CDR2 YSYEKL. V was pared by 0 bases and J by 4 bases, with 4 bases between. The CDR3 contains 13 residues. In DNA, the CDR3 is TGCGCCAGCAGCCAAGAACCGAATCAGCCCCAGCATTTT. Translation gives CASSQEPNQPQHF.

The CDR3 coding sequence is TGTGCCAGCAGCAAGGAGACAGATATCCAAGGGGTCGGGGAGCTGTTTTTT. Protein: CASSKETDIQGVGELFF. The chain joins TRBV21-1 to TRBJ2-2; TRBD1, the D gene given by the table, was not confirmed from the DNA. TRBV21-1 is described as a pseudogene. The CDR3 has 17 amino acids.

The V and J genes are TRBV5-1 and TRBJ2-6, with no clear D. The V end was cut by 4 bases, the J end by 0 bases, with 5 bases between. CDR1 SGHRS and CDR2 YFSETQ come from the germline V gene. The CDR3 spans 14 residues. For the CDR3, the DNA is TGCGCCAGCAGCAGGGACTCTGGGGCCAACGTCCTGACTTTC. Amino acids: CASSRDSGANVLTF.

V is TRBV5-4 and J is TRBJ2-7; TRBD1 matches at 10 bases. The CDR3 runs to 15 residues. CDR1 is SGHNT and CDR2 is YYREEE in the germline V gene (reference sequence). Trimming at V came to 4 bases and at J to 2 bases, leaving 6 bases not matched to a gene. CDR3 DNA: TGTGCCAGCAGCATCCGGGACAGGGGAACCTACGAGCAGTACTTC. The encoded protein is CASSIRDRGTYEQYF.

The sample holds one count of this clone. V usage is TRBV5-1 and J usage is TRBJ2-3; 7 bases map to TRBD2. Germline V gene sequence: CDR1 SGHRS, CDR2 YFSETQ. This CDR3 comprises 16 residues. J gave up 0 bases and V 1 base, and 5 bases lay outside the gene matches. The CDR3 protein is CASSLPTSESTDTQYF. The CDR3 nucleotides are TGCGCCAGCAGCTTGCCCACTAGCGAGAGCACAGATACGCAGTATTTT.

The chain is built from TRBV19 and TRBJ2-1, with 7 nucleotides matching TRBD2. This CDR3 has 14 amino acids. CDR1 and CDR2 from the germline V gene are LNHDA and SQIVND (reference sequence). V lost 6 bases and J lost 6; bases outside the gene matches: 8. The CDR3 is CASRALLASNEQFF. CDR3 DNA: TGTGCCAGTAGGGCGTTACTAGCGTCCAATGAGCAGTTCTTC.

This chain uses TRBV27 with TRBJ2-7; weak D call: TRBD2 (5 bases). This CDR3 spans 14 amino acids. Trimming took off 2 bases at V and 3 bases at J, with 11 bases between the two ends. Germline values: CDR1 MNHEY, CDR2 SMNVEV (reference sequence). The CDR3 DNA reads as TGTGCCAGCAGTTTAGGGAGATCGGGCTACGAGCAGTACTTC. It specifies CASSLGRSGYEQYF.

The chain uses TRBV5-6 and TRBJ2-7, with D tentatively TRBD1 or TRBD2 (5 bases each). V gave up 4 bases and J gave up 3 bases, with 14 bases separating them. The CDR3 is 14 amino acids. Germline-derived CDR1 and CDR2 are SGHDT and YYEEEE. Written as DNA, the CDR3 is TGTGCCAGCAGCACCGGGGCCAAACTCTACGAGCAGTACTTC. Encoded protein: CASSTGAKLYEQYF.

The chain employs TRBV18 and TRBJ2-7; D is unresolved. CDR3 size: 19 residues. Deletions cut 5 bases from V and 2 bases from J, with 28 bases between. Per germline, CDR1 KGHSH and CDR2 LQKENI. Written as DNA, the CDR3 is TGTGCCAGCTCATCCCCGGCGGCAAACTCGCCATTTCAGGCCTACGAGCAGTACTTC. Protein sequence: CASSSPAANSPFQAYEQYF.

V usage is TRBV9 and J usage is TRBJ2-5; possibly TRBD2 for D (6 bases). Trimming pared 4 bases from V and 7 bases from J, leaving 17 bases between. CDR3 length: 14 amino acids. CDR1 and CDR2 from the germline V gene are SGDLS and YYNGEE. The CDR3 region is CASSPEGLLGTQYF. For the CDR3, the DNA is TGTGCCAGCAGCCCAGAGGGACTCCTCGGGACCCAGTACTTC.

The V call is TRBV4-1, the J call TRBJ2-2; TRBD2 is a possible D gene (5 bases). CDR1 MGHRA and CDR2 YSYEKL come from the germline V gene. V was clipped by 0 bases and J by 7 bases, with 18 bases between them. This CDR3 has 17 residues. The CDR3 sequence: CASSQDGGPFPGGELFF. Here the CDR3 DNA reads TGCGCCAGCAGCCAAGATGGAGGTCCTTTTCCTGGCGGGGAGCTGTTTTTT.

The chain has TRBV2 and TRBJ2-1; 9 bases are a match to TRBD1. V was clipped by 5 bases and J by 5 bases; unmatched bases: 7. The germline gives CDR1 SNHLY, CDR2 FYNNEI. The CDR3 has 15 residues. The CDR3 DNA sequence: TGTGCCAGCAGTCCGGGACAGGGCTTCGACAATGAGCAGTTCTTC. It yields the protein CASSPGQGFDNEQFF.